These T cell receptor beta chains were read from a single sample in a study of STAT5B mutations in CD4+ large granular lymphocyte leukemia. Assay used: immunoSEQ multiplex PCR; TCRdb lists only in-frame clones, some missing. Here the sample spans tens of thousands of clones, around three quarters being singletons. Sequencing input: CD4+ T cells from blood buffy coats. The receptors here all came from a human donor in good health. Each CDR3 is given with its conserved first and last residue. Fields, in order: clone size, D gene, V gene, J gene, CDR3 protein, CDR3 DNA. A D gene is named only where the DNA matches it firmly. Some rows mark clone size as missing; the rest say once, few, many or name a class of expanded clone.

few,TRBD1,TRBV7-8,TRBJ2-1,CASSLTTGGSSYNEQFF,TGTGCCAGCAGCTTAACGACAGGGGGGAGCTCCTACAATGAGCAGTTCTTC
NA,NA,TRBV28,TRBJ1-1,CASSPMNTEAFF,TGTGCCAGCAGTCCGATGAACACTGAAGCTTTCTTT
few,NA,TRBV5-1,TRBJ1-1,CASSNHGSSTEAFF,TGCGCCAGCAGTAACCACGGCTCGAGCACTGAAGCTTTCTTT
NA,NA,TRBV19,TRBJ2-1,CASSIVRQVQFF,TGTGCCAGTAGTATAGTGAGGCAGGTGCAGTTCTTC
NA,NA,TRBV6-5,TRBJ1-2,CASSPDSWRGYTF,TGTGCCAGCAGTCCGGACAGCTGGCGGGGCTACACCTTC
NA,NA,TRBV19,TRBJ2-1,CASMIGAGSYNEQFF,TGTGCCAGTATGATTGGGGCCGGCTCCTACAATGAGCAGTTCTTC
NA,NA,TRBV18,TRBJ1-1,CASSLGARNTEAFF,TGTGCCAGCTCACTTGGGGCCCGAAACACTGAAGCTTTCTTT
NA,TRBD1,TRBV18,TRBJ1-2,CASSPGTGGYTF,TGTGCCAGCTCACCAGGGACAGGGGGCTACACCTTC
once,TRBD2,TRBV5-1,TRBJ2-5,CASNPSGGTQETQYF,TGCGCCAGCAATCCTAGCGGGGGGACACAAGAGACCCAGTACTTC
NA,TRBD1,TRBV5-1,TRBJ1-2,CASSGGQGHYGYTF,TGCGCCAGCAGCGGAGGACAGGGGCACTATGGCTACACCTTC
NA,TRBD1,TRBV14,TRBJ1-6,CASSYRTGPNSPLHF,TGTGCCAGCAGCTACCGGACAGGCCCGAATTCACCCCTCCACTTT
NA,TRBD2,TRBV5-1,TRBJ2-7,CASSLDRGVSYEQYF,TGCGCCAGCAGCTTGGACCGGGGGGTCTCCTACGAGCAGTACTTC
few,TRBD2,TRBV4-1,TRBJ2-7,CASSPTGTSGGSSSYEQYF,TGCGCCAGCAGCCCGACCGGGACTAGCGGGGGGTCGAGCTCCTACGAGCAGTACTTC
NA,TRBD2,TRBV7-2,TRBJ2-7,CASSLGLAGGYDEQYF,TGTGCCAGCAGCCTAGGACTAGCGGGGGGGTACGACGAGCAGTACTTC
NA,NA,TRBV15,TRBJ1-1,CATSRAPMDTEAFF,TGTGCCACCAGCAGAGCCCCAATGGACACTGAAGCTTTCTTT
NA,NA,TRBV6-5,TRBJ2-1,CASRARGPGGGKFF,TGTGCCAGCAGGGCGCGCGGACCGGGGGGCGGGAAGTTCTTC
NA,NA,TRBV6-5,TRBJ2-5,CASSYGSAGKSGTQYF,TGTGCCAGCAGTTACGGGTCCGCGGGCAAGTCAGGGACCCAGTACTTC
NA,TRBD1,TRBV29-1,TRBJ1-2,CSVSGTAKGYTF,TGCAGCGTCTCCGGGACAGCCAAAGGCTACACCTTC
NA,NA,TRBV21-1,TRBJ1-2,CASTLPRSANYGYTF,TGTGCCAGCACCCTTCCCCGGAGCGCTAACTATGGCTACACCTTC
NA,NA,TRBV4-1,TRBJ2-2,CASSQDRRSGRRGTGELFF,TGCGCCAGCAGCCAAGATAGGAGATCGGGGCGCCGGGGGACCGGGGAGCTGTTTTTT
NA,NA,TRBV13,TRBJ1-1,CASSLLRSTTFLF,TGTGCCAGCAGCTTACTCCGGTCCACAACCTTCCTTTTT
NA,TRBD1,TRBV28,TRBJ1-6,CASSFNRGPSSYNSPLHF,TGTGCCAGCAGTTTCAACAGGGGCCCCAGCTCCTATAATTCACCCCTCCACTTT
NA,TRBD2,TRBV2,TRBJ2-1,CASSEHVAGGPGEQFF,TGTGCCAGCAGTGAACATGTAGCGGGGGGGCCGGGTGAGCAGTTCTTC
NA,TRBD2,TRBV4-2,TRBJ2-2,CASSQDPSGGYNTGELFF,TGTGCCAGCAGCCAAGATCCTAGCGGGGGGTACAACACCGGGGAGCTGTTTTTT
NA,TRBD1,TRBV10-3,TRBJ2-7,CAISESRGSGQGNRDEQYF,TGTGCCATCAGTGAGTCGAGGGGTTCAGGACAGGGTAATCGTGACGAGCAGTACTTC
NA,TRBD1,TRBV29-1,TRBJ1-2,CSVGTLRGAYGYTF,TGCAGCGTTGGCACACTCAGGGGGGCCTATGGCTACACCTTC
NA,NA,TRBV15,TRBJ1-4,CATSRVWGATNEKLFF,TGTGCCACCAGCAGAGTATGGGGGGCAACTAATGAAAAACTGTTTTTT
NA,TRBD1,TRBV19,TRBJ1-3,CASSITTPDIGQGKNTIYF,TGTGCCAGTAGTATCACGACCCCCGACATAGGACAGGGAAAGAACACCATATATTTT
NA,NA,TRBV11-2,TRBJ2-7,CASSSRLVAYEQYF,TGTGCCAGCAGCTCCCGCTTAGTGGCCTACGAGCAGTACTTC
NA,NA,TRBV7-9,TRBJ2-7,CASSLVQGTYEQYF,TGTGCCAGCAGCTTAGTACAGGGAACATACGAGCAGTACTTC
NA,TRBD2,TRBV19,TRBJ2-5,CASSIRPGGETQYF,TGTGCCAGTAGTATTCGCCCCGGGGGGGAGACCCAGTACTTC
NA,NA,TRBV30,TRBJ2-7,CAWNAGASYEQYF,TGTGCCTGGAACGCGGGGGCGTCCTACGAGCAGTACTTC
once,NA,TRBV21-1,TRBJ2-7,CASSGRGGTYEQYF,TGTGCCAGCAGCGGTAGGGGGGGGACCTACGAGCAGTACTTC
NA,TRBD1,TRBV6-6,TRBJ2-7,CASSPGGEGFNEQYF,TGTGCCAGCAGTCCAGGGGGCGAGGGCTTCAACGAGCAGTACTTC
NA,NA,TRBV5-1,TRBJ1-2,CASSLTTGIEGYTF,TGCGCCAGCAGCTTGACCACAGGGATCGAGGGCTACACCTTC
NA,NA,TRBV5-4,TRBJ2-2,CASSPGTGNTGELFF,TGTGCCAGCAGCCCCGGGACGGGGAACACCGGGGAGCTGTTTTTT
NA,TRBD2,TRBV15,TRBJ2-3,CATSREAPSGGGTDTQYF,TGTGCCACCAGCAGAGAGGCGCCTAGCGGGGGAGGAACAGATACGCAGTATTTT
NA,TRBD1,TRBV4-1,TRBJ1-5,CASRRTGFGDQPQHF,TGCGCCAGCAGGAGGACAGGGTTTGGTGATCAGCCCCAGCATTTT
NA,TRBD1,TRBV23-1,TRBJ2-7,CASSHVRDRAHEQYF,TGCGCCAGCAGTCACGTACGGGACAGGGCGCACGAGCAGTACTTC
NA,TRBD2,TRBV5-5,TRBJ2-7,CASSARDYSYEQYF,TGTGCCAGCAGCGCCCGGGACTACTCCTACGAGCAGTACTTC
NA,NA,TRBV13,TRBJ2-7,CASSSRDSHSYEQYF,TGTGCCAGCAGCTCGAGGGACTCCCACTCCTACGAGCAGTACTTC
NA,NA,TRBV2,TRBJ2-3,CASSEEEFTDTQYF,TGTGCCAGCAGTGAAGAGGAGTTCACAGATACGCAGTATTTT
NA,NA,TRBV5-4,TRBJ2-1,CASSTAQAVNEQFF,TGTGCCAGCAGCACCGCACAGGCAGTCAATGAGCAGTTCTTC
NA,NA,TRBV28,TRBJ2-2,CASKEGVAGELFF,TGTGCCAGCAAAGAGGGGGTTGCCGGGGAGCTGTTTTTT
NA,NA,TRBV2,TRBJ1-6,CASSDRPSGPLHF,TGTGCCAGCAGTGACAGACCGTCAGGGCCCCTCCACTTT
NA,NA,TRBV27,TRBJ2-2,CASGGTGELFF,TGTGCCAGCGGGGGGACCGGGGAGCTGTTTTTT
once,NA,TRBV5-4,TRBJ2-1,CASSRVDGRNEQFF,TGTGCCAGCAGTCGCGTAGATGGGCGGAATGAGCAGTTCTTC
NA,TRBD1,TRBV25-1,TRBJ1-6,CASTPRTGNVSPLHF,TGTGCCAGCACACCCCGGACAGGGAATGTTTCACCCCTCCACTTT
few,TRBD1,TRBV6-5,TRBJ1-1,CASSNRGVGPEAFF,TGTGCCAGCAGTAACAGGGGGGTCGGTCCTGAAGCTTTCTTT
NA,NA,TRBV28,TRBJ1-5,CASSLAQINQPQHF,TGTGCCAGCAGTTTAGCACAGATCAATCAGCCCCAGCATTTT
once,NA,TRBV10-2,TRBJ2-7,CASRIGLGEQYF,TGCGCCAGCAGAATAGGCCTGGGCGAGCAGTACTTC
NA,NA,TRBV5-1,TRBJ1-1,CASSLATGAVTEAFF,TGCGCCAGCAGCTTGGCGACGGGGGCGGTCACTGAAGCTTTCTTT